Shown below are 7 T cell receptor beta chains from a single sample sequenced in a study of T-cell reconstitution after alpha-beta-depleted transplantation in children. Unique molecular identifiers were used in preparing the TCRbeta library. In TCRdb, the PCR reads were re-called with MiXCR into one record per CDR3 protein. The table has some 200,000 distinct CDR3 sequences, about a tenth seen once. The sample here was PBMCs, taken before TCRalphabeta/CD19-depleted stem cell transplant. The receptors derive from a child under two years old with acute myeloid leukemia, due to receive a stem cell transplant.

This clonotype was counted ten times or more. The rearrangement links TRBV7-2 to TRBJ1-5; TRBD1 might be the D (6 bases). The germline gives CDR1 SGHTA, CDR2 FQGNSA. The CDR3 contains 16 residues. V lost 5 bases and J 10 bases, leaving 24 bases between the germline ends. CDR3: CASSLGGGQSHYPQHF. The CDR3 DNA follows: TGTGCCAGCAGCCTAGGGGGTGGGCAGAGCCATTATCCCCAGCATTTT.

The gene calls are TRBV20-1 and TRBJ2-1; the D call may be TRBD1 or TRBD2 (5 bases each). Trimming left V 5 bases short and J 4 bases short, with 15 bases between. Germline V gene sequence: CDR1 DFQATT, CDR2 SNEGSKA (reference sequence). This CDR3 has 14 residues. CDR3 sequence: CSAHRDAQYNEQFF. The CDR3 nucleotides are TGCAGTGCTCACCGGGACGCGCAGTACAATGAGCAGTTCTTC.

This clonotype was seen repeatedly, ten times or more. V is TRBV29-1 and J is TRBJ2-5, with D uncertain. The germline V gene encodes CDR1 SQVTM and CDR2 ANQGSEA. Trimming cost V 4 bases and J 5 bases, with 11 bases left between them. The CDR3 runs 12 residues. As DNA, the CDR3 is TGCAGCGTTGCACAAGGTGGGGAGACCCAGTACTTC. Amino acids: CSVAQGGETQYF.

This clonotype was recorded many times. The chain links TRBV29-1 to TRBJ2-2; D possibly uses TRBD1 or TRBD2 (5 bases each). Germline CDR1 SQVTM, CDR2 ANQGSEA. This CDR3 comprises 13 residues. The germline V and J ends were trimmed by 7 bases and 0 bases, with 9 bases remaining between them. CDR3 sequence: CSGQGANTGELFF. CDR3 bases: TGCAGCGGCCAGGGAGCGAACACCGGGGAGCTGTTTTTT.

The gene calls are TRBV2 and TRBJ2-7; D perhaps matches TRBD2 (5 bases). V was pared by 4 bases and J by 0 bases, with 7 bases between. Per the germline V gene, CDR1 is SNHLY and CDR2 is FYNNEI. This CDR3 has 13 residues. CDR3 sequence (DNA): TGTGCCAGCAGTGCCGGGATCTCCTACGAGCAGTACTTC. Translating it yields CASSAGISYEQYF.

The rearrangement joins TRBV29-1 to TRBJ2-1; D ambiguous. The germline CDR1 and CDR2 sequences are SQVTM and ANQGSEA. Trimming removed 5 bases at V and 8 bases at J, with 4 bases between. The CDR3 has 9 residues. The CDR3 sequence: CSVRDEQFF. In nucleotides, the CDR3 is TGCAGCGTTCGGGATGAGCAGTTCTTC.

V usage is TRBV4-1 and J usage is TRBJ1-4; D possibly corresponds to TRBD1 (6 bases). The germline V and J ends were trimmed by 5 bases and 6 bases, with 16 bases remaining between them. This CDR3 region has 15 residues. CDR1 is MGHRA and CDR2 is YSYEKL in the germline V gene. CDR3 DNA: TGCGCCAGCAGCACACGGACAGACAGCCATGAAAAACTGTTTTTT. It encodes CASSTRTDSHEKLFF.